These T cell receptor beta chains were read from a single sample in a study of T cells after posttransplantation cyclophosphamide. Repertoires were generated with immunoSEQ multiplex PCR, while TCRdb's copy carries only in-frame clones and drops some. Of about 21,000 clones in the sample, 80% to 90% are singletons; the top ten hold more than 2%. Sequenced here: PBMCs, sampled around 53 weeks after allogeneic stem cell transplant with calcineurin inhibitor and methotrexate. The receptor set was obtained from a female patient in her 30s who received an allogeneic stem cell transplant from an unrelated donor, was CMV-positive, and had acute and chronic GVHD. Some T cells may be provided by the graft donor. Both conserved end residues are part of each CDR3. A D gene is named only where the DNA matches it firmly. Size values are once, few and many counts, or a class for expanded clones, and some rows have none.

J	size	V	D	CDR3	DNA
TRBJ1-5	once	TRBV6-5	TRBD1	CASRRRQGGQPQHF	TGTGCCAGCAGGCGCAGGCAGGGGGGTCAGCCCCAGCATTTT
TRBJ2-3	.	TRBV10-1	.	CASSSDTTDTQYF	TGCGCCAGCAGTTCGGACACCACAGATACGCAGTATTTT
TRBJ1-1	.	TRBV6-5	.	CASISGARTEAFF	TGTGCCAGCATTTCAGGGGCGCGCACTGAAGCTTTCTTT
TRBJ2-3	once	TRBV10-1	.	CASSESVVLAAQYF	TGCGCCAGCAGTGAGTCGGTCGTGTTAGCAGCGCAGTATTTT
TRBJ1-5	.	TRBV18	.	CASSPAMGGQPQHF	TGTGCCAGCTCACCGGCAATGGGGGGTCAGCCCCAGCATTTT
TRBJ2-2	once	TRBV19	.	CASSIQGYGELFF	TGTGCCAGTAGTATACAGGGTTACGGGGAGCTGTTTTTT
TRBJ2-1	few	TRBV5-6	TRBD2	CASRYGGSLDEQFF	TGTGCCAGCAGGTACGGGGGGAGTTTAGATGAGCAGTTCTTC
TRBJ2-7	.	TRBV7-2	.	CASSLTVSTLGREQYF	TGTGCCAGCAGCTTAACAGTAAGCACTCTGGGGAGGGAGCAGTACTTC
TRBJ1-4	.	TRBV18	.	CASSPRQSTNEKLFF	TGTGCCAGCTCACCACGTCAATCAACTAATGAAAAACTGTTTTTT
TRBJ2-1	.	TRBV7-9	.	CASSLSHNEQFF	TGTGCCAGCAGCTTATCTCACAATGAGCAGTTCTTC
TRBJ2-7	.	TRBV5-1	.	CASSLTLFGGGLYEQYF	TGCGCCAGCAGCTTGACCCTTTTTGGGGGCGGACTCTACGAGCAGTACTTC
TRBJ1-1	.	TRBV5-4	.	CASSFQGSAEAFF	TGTGCCAGCAGCTTTCAGGGGAGCGCTGAAGCTTTCTTT
TRBJ1-5	few	TRBV10-3	.	CAISEVSSNQPQHF	TGTGCCATCAGTGAGGTCAGTAGCAATCAGCCCCAGCATTTT
TRBJ2-7	.	TRBV28	TRBD1	CASSRDRDRPNF	TGTGCCAGCAGTAGAGACCGGGACAGGCCTAACTTC
TRBJ2-3	.	TRBV30	TRBD2	CAWSRWSGVATDTQYF	TGTGCCTGGAGTAGGTGGAGCGGGGTGGCAACAGATACGCAGTATTTT
TRBJ1-6	.	TRBV7-9	.	CASSPGNSPLHF	TGTGCCAGCAGCCCCGGTAATTCACCCCTCCACTTT
TRBJ2-7	.	TRBV7-2	.	CASSYRWSSYEQYF	TGTGCCAGCAGCTACAGGTGGAGCTCCTACGAGCAGTACTTC
TRBJ2-5	.	TRBV19	TRBD2	CASSIRAKRGGRETQYF	TGTGCCAGTAGTATAAGGGCAAAGCGGGGGGGCCGGGAGACCCAGTACTTC
TRBJ2-3	.	TRBV6-1	.	CASSSGGGGDTQYF	TGTGCCAGCAGCTCGGGGGGAGGGGGGGATACGCAGTATTTT
TRBJ1-3	.	TRBV6-1	.	CASSEWGFFSGNTIYF	TGTGCCAGCAGTGAATGGGGCTTCTTCTCTGGAAACACCATATATTTT
TRBJ1-5	.	TRBV15	.	CATSRDRGVSNQPQHF	TGTGCCACCAGCAGAGATCGCGGGGTTAGCAATCAGCCCCAGCATTTT
TRBJ1-5	.	TRBV10-3	.	CAIGRDTSNQPQHF	TGTGCCATCGGTAGAGACACTAGCAATCAGCCCCAGCATTTT
TRBJ1-3	.	TRBV18	TRBD1	CASSPTGVTGNTIYF	TGTGCCAGCTCACCGACAGGGGTCACTGGAAACACCATATATTTT
TRBJ2-5	.	TRBV4-1	TRBD2	CASSPIAGGPRETQYF	TGCGCCAGCAGCCCAATAGCGGGGGGGCCGAGAGAGACCCAGTACTTC
TRBJ2-7	.	TRBV19	.	CASALGQSYEQYF	TGTGCCAGCGCTTTAGGACAGTCCTACGAGCAGTACTTC
TRBJ2-1	once	TRBV13	TRBD1	CASSLESGGNEQFF	TGTGCCAGCAGCTTAGAATCAGGGGGCAATGAGCAGTTCTTC
TRBJ1-1	.	TRBV30	.	CAWSKPATKAFF	TGTGCCTGGAGTAAACCAGCGACTAAAGCTTTCTTT
TRBJ1-1	.	TRBV19	.	CASGIKSLSMNTEAFF	TGTGCCAGTGGTATTAAGAGCCTTTCGATGAACACTGAAGCTTTCTTT
TRBJ2-5	.	TRBV7-2	TRBD2	CASSLASGGASAQYF	TGTGCCAGCAGCTTAGCTAGCGGGGGGGCATCGGCCCAGTACTTC
TRBJ1-6	.	TRBV10-3	.	CAISVSGKSNSPLHF	TGTGCCATTTCGGTTTCAGGGAAATCTAATTCACCCCTCCACTTT
TRBJ2-3	.	TRBV4-1	TRBD2	CASSQATLAGVTDTQYF	TGCGCCAGCAGCCAAGCGACACTAGCGGGGGTGACAGATACGCAGTATTTT
TRBJ1-5	few	TRBV30	.	CAWSVTGDQPQHF	TGTGCCTGGAGTGTAACGGGGGACCAGCCCCAGCATTTT
TRBJ2-2	.	TRBV5-4	TRBD2	CASSLVGGGTGELFF	TGTGCCAGCAGCTTGGTGGGGGGGGGCACCGGGGAGCTGTTTTTT
TRBJ1-3	few	TRBV6-6	.	CASERGGNTIYF	TGTGCCAGCGAGCGTGGTGGAAACACCATATATTTT
TRBJ2-7	.	TRBV7-9	.	CASSPEGRVGEQYF	TGTGCCAGCAGCCCAGAAGGCAGGGTGGGCGAGCAGTACTTC
TRBJ1-3	.	TRBV28	TRBD1	CASSLSVTGGNTIYF	TGTGCCAGCAGTTTATCCGTGACAGGGGGAAACACCATATATTTT
TRBJ2-1	.	TRBV28	TRBD2	CASSLSARASGRGEQFF	TGTGCCAGCAGTTTATCCGCCCGCGCTAGCGGGAGGGGTGAGCAGTTCTTC
TRBJ2-5	.	TRBV30	.	CAWTRGGGTQETQYF	TGTGCCTGGACCCGAGGGGGGGGGACTCAAGAGACCCAGTACTTC
TRBJ2-5	.	TRBV9	TRBD2	CASRVGGLIAGSGETQYF	TGTGCCAGCAGAGTGGGGGGCCTGATAGCGGGGTCCGGGGAGACCCAGTACTTC
TRBJ2-1	.	TRBV10-1	TRBD1	CACEGFRDRANEQFF	TGCGCCTGCGAGGGGTTTAGAGACAGGGCCAATGAGCAGTTCTTC
TRBJ2-6	.	TRBV7-3	TRBD1	CASSSWTGGQSGANVLTF	TGTGCCAGCAGCTCTTGGACAGGGGGACAGTCTGGGGCCAACGTCCTGACTTTC
TRBJ1-2	.	TRBV6-5	.	CASSEVRAHGYTF	TGTGCCAGCAGTGAGGTGAGGGCGCATGGCTACACCTTC
TRBJ1-3	.	TRBV7-9	.	CASSLDIRVSGNTIYF	TGTGCCAGCAGCTTAGATATCAGGGTTTCTGGAAACACCATATATTTT
TRBJ2-3	.	TRBV6-1	TRBD2	CASNPGGNTQYF	TGTGCCAGCAACCCGGGGGGAAATACGCAGTATTTT
TRBJ2-5	.	TRBV7-9	.	CASSPTLTVTRPETQYF	TGTGCCAGCAGCCCTACACTGACAGTTACCCGCCCGGAGACCCAGTACTTC
TRBJ2-7	.	TRBV13	TRBD2	CASSLPRGTSYYEQYF	TGTGCCAGCAGCTTACCCCGAGGGACTAGCTACTACGAGCAGTACTTC
TRBJ1-1	.	TRBV7-9	.	CASSPGKGTTEAFF	TGTGCCAGCAGCCCGGGGAAAGGAACCACTGAAGCTTTCTTT
TRBJ1-1	.	TRBV5-1	TRBD1	CASSPGQGGLIDTEAFF	TGCGCCAGCAGCCCCGGACAGGGAGGGCTTATCGACACTGAAGCTTTCTTT
TRBJ1-1	.	TRBV5-1	TRBD1	CASSGGTGLNTEAFF	TGCGCCAGCAGCGGGGGGACAGGGTTGAACACTGAAGCTTTCTTT
TRBJ2-1	.	TRBV7-9	TRBD1	CASSLALGQAHNEQLF	TGTGCCAGCAGCTTAGCGCTAGGACAGGCACACAATGAGCAGCTCTTC
TRBJ1-2	.	TRBV28	.	CASRSDVGDSYYGYTF	TGTGCCAGTCGATCCGATGTAGGAGACAGTTATTATGGCTACACCTTC
TRBJ1-2	.	TRBV10-3	.	CAISESREVSNYGYTF	TGTGCCATCAGTGAGTCGAGGGAAGTGTCTAACTATGGCTACACCTTC
TRBJ2-7	.	TRBV6-5	.	CASSYSSETYEQYF	TGTGCCAGCAGTTACTCGTCCGAGACCTACGAGCAGTACTTC
TRBJ1-2	.	TRBV30	.	CAWSVGVREGYTF	TGTGCCTGGAGTGTAGGGGTCAGGGAAGGCTACACCTTC
TRBJ2-3	.	TRBV7-9	TRBD2	CASSLAPGLAGGHFYPRF	TGTGCCAGCAGCTTAGCGCCGGGACTAGCGGGGGGACATTTTTATCCCCGTTTT
TRBJ2-7	.	TRBV19	.	CASSTPPPGEQYF	TGTGCCAGTAGTACCCCACCTCCCGGGGAGCAGTACTTC
TRBJ1-5	.	TRBV6-5	.	CASSSMGGGHQPQHF	TGTGCCAGCAGTTCCATGGGGGGAGGGCATCAGCCCCAGCATTTT
TRBJ2-5	.	TRBV5-1	TRBD2	CASSALAGGLEETQYF	TGCGCCAGCAGCGCCTTAGCGGGGGGTCTGGAAGAGACCCAGTACTTC